A single sample gave rise to the 32 T cell receptor beta chains below, sequenced in a study of blood T cell repertoires in COVID-19. The protocol was immunoSEQ multiplex PCR, while the TCRdb copy is restricted to in-frame clones and leaves out a portion. The data contain approximately 170,000 clones, less than 90% of them singletons. Material: peripheral blood. The receptors originated from a man aged 55 to 70 with acute or convalescent COVID-19.

V and J are TRBV7-9 and TRBJ1-4; 8 bases match TRBD1. Germline CDR1 and CDR2: SEHNR and FQNEAQ (reference sequence). V was clipped by 5 bases and J by 7 bases; unmatched bases: 9. The CDR3 consists of 15 residues. This CDR3 reads CASSPRTGRGEKLFF. CDR3 DNA sequence: TGTGCCAGCAGCCCGAGGACAGGGCGCGGTGAAAAACTGTTTTTT.

V is TRBV11-2 and J is TRBJ2-1, with D unclear. V gave up 1 base and J gave up 0 bases, with 7 bases separating them. The CDR3 loop spans 15 amino acids. CDR1 and CDR2 (germline): SGHAT, FQNNGV. In nucleotides, the CDR3 is TGTGCCAGCAGCTTAGTACCTAGCTCCTACAATGAGCAGTTCTTC. It translates to CASSLVPSSYNEQFF.

The chain uses TRBV5-6 and TRBJ2-7; 7 bases agree with TRBD1. The trim removed 3 bases at V and 2 bases at J, leaving 2 bases unmatched. The CDR3 has 13 residues. Germline V gene sequence: CDR1 SGHDT, CDR2 YYEEEE. The CDR3 loop reads CASSWGQTYEQYV. Written as DNA, the CDR3 is TGTGCCAGCAGCTGGGGACAGACCTACGAGCAGTACGTC.

As concerns this clone: At one end the junction does not follow the germline gene, possibly because of a read error. V and J are TRBV7-7 and TRBJ2-5, with TRBD2 as a possible D gene (6 bases). CDR1 and CDR2 from the germline V gene are SSHAT and FNYEAQ (reference sequence). CDR3 length equals 15 residues. The CDR3 is CASSLEGLATESQYF. CDR3 nucleotides: TGTGCCAGCAGCTTAGAAGGGCTAGCGACAGAGTCCCAGTACTTC.

Notes on this clone: Sequence at one end of the junction differs from germline and may be a read error. Here the CDR3 reads CASSLEGQLNQPQHF. The CDR3 DNA reads as TGCGCCAGCAGTTTGGAGGGACAGTTAAACCAGCCCCAGCATTTT. This chain connects TRBV5-1 to TRBJ1-5; 7 bases map to TRBD1. The germline CDR1 and CDR2 sequences are SGHRS and YFSETQ. There are 15 residues in the CDR3.

The rearrangement links TRBV25-1 to TRBJ2-3; TRBD1 matches at 10 bases. Germline CDR1 and CDR2: MGHDK and SYGVNS. Trimming at V came to 4 bases and at J to 3 bases, leaving 4 bases not matched to a gene. The CDR3 is 15 residues long. In DNA, the CDR3 is TGTGCCAGCAGTGCCTGGACAGGGGGAACAGATACGCAGTATTTT. This sequence encodes CASSAWTGGTDTQYF.

V gene TRBV7-9 combines with J gene TRBJ1-5; a weak D match, TRBD1 (5 bases). The CDR3 covers 15 residues. Germline-derived CDR1 and CDR2 are SEHNR and FQNEAQ (reference sequence). The V and J ends lost 5 bases and 6 bases respectively, with 17 bases between them. The CDR3 region has the DNA TGTGCCAGCAGCCCATCACAGGATGGGCGTCAGCCCCAGCATTTT. Translated: CASSPSQDGRQPQHF.

This clone came up a few times. This chain connects TRBV6-6 to TRBJ2-7, with a tentative D call TRBD1 (5 bases). Per germline, CDR1 MNHNY and CDR2 SVGAGI (reference sequence). V shed 5 bases and J shed 4 bases, with 18 bases lying between them. The CDR3 loop spans 15 amino acids. The CDR3 protein is CASSLGQGFSYEQYV. The DNA of the CDR3 is TGTGCCAGCAGTCTCGGGCAGGGTTTCTCGTACGAGCAGTACGTC.

The chain couples TRBV2 to TRBJ2-5; TRBD2 agrees at 9 bases. V lost 4 bases to trimming and J lost 8 bases; unmatched junction nucleotides: 11. Germline V gene lookup returns CDR1 SNHLY and CDR2 FYNNEI. The CDR3 is 15 residues long. The CDR3: CASSGRLAVVATQYF. For the CDR3, the DNA is TGTGCCAGCAGTGGCCGACTAGCGGTTGTAGCTACCCAGTACTTC.

The chain employs TRBV6-5 and TRBJ2-7; TRBD1 is a possible D gene (5 bases). Germline assignment: CDR1 MNHEY and CDR2 SVGAGI. The V gene lost 6 bases and the J gene lost 2 bases, with 14 bases spanning the gap. The CDR3 extends over 14 amino acids. CDR3 in DNA: TGTGCCAGCAGCCAGTCAGGGTTTCCCTACGAGCAGTACTTC. Amino acid sequence: CASSQSGFPYEQYF.

This rearrangement joins TRBV6-1 to TRBJ2-3, with D tentatively TRBD2 (5 bases). The CDR3 is made up of 13 amino acids. Germline V CDR1 and CDR2: MNHNS, SASEGT. V was pared by 3 bases and J by 4 bases, with 8 bases between. The CDR3 sequence: CASSDTRADTQYF. CDR3 bases: TGTGCCAGCAGTGATACTAGAGCAGATACGCAGTATTTT.

This clone was detected once. J is TRBJ2-5 and V is TRBV7-8; 7 bases are shared with TRBD2. Looked up from germline, CDR1 is SGHVS and CDR2 is FQNEAQ. The ends lost 6 bases at V and 2 bases at J; junction bases unmatched: 3. CDR3 length: 13 amino acids. CDR3 DNA sequence: TGTGCCAGCAGTCTAGCGGAGCAAGAGACCCAGTACTTC. Protein product: CASSLAEQETQYF.

CDR3: CASRLRQVSTDTQYF. Here the CDR3 DNA reads TGTGCCAGCAGGTTAAGACAGGTTTCCACAGATACGCAGTATTTT. This chain uses TRBV11-2 with TRBJ2-3; tentative D call: TRBD1 (6 bases). There are 15 residues in the CDR3. V dropped 6 bases and J dropped 2 bases, with 15 bases sitting between them. Germline lookup yields CDR1 SGHAT and CDR2 FQNNGV.

This chain uses TRBV5-1 with TRBJ2-3, with TRBD2 identical over 13 bases. V shed 6 bases and J 3 bases; nucleotides not matched to a gene: 4. The length of the CDR3 is 15 residues. CDR1 is SGHRS, CDR2 YFSETQ, per germline. The CDR3: CASTWTSGSTDTQYF. The CDR3, as DNA: TGCGCCAGCACCTGGACTAGCGGGAGTACAGATACGCAGTATTTT.

The rearrangement joins TRBV19 to TRBJ1-5; maybe TRBD1 (6 bases). Germline-derived CDR1 and CDR2 are LNHDA and SQIVND (reference sequence). This CDR3 comprises 13 residues. With 8 bases removed from V and 6 bases from J, the gap between germline ends came to 14 bases. CDR3 bases: TGTGCCAGTCGGTTGGGGGGGCTTCAGCCCCAGCATTTT. It translates to CASRLGGLQPQHF. Using reference TRBV19 and TRBJ1-5 for the parts outside the CDR3, the full variable domain is DGGITQSPKYLFRKEGQNVTLSCEQNLNHDAMYWYRQDPGQGLRLIYYSQIVNDFQKGDIAEGYSVSREKKESFPLTVTSAQKNPTAFYLCASRLGGLQPQHFGDGTRLSIL.

This chain connects TRBV7-7 to TRBJ2-1, with a tentative D call TRBD1 (5 bases). CDR1 and CDR2 (germline): SSHAT, FNYEAQ (reference sequence). V lost 1 base to trimming and J lost 9 bases, with 10 bases between them. The CDR3 contains 13 residues. CDR3: CASSLDRSGEQFF. In DNA form, the CDR3 reads TGTGCCAGCAGCTTAGACAGGTCCGGTGAGCAGTTCTTC.

The chain recombines TRBV5-1 with TRBJ1-1, with D perhaps TRBD1 (5 bases). Trimming cost V 3 bases and J 3 bases, with 12 bases left between them. Germline CDR1 and CDR2: SGHRS and YFSETQ. The CDR3 runs to 14 residues. This chain's CDR3 is CASSSRVFDTEAFF. CDR3 nucleotides: TGCGCCAGCAGCTCCAGGGTATTCGACACTGAAGCTTTCTTT. Based on the CDR3 plus reference TRBV5-1 and TRBJ1-1, the full variable domain is KAGVTQTPRYLIKTRGQQVTLSCSPISGHRSVSWYQQTPGQGLQFLFEYFSETQRNKGNFPGRFSGRQFSNSRSEMNVSTLELGDSALYLCASSSRVFDTEAFFGQGTRLTVV.

This sequence joins TRBV5-4 and TRBJ1-6; no reliable D call. CDR1 is SGHNT, CDR2 YYREEE, per germline (reference sequence). Between the trimmed V and J ends, which lost 1 base and 7 bases, there was a span of 6 bases. There are 13 residues in the CDR3. CDR3 nucleotides: TGTGCCAGCAGCTTGTCCCCAAATTCACCCCTCCACTTT. Translation gives CASSLSPNSPLHF. Variable domain in full (rest from reference TRBV5-4 and TRBJ1-6): ETGVTQSPTHLIKTRGQQVTLRCSSQSGHNTVSWYQQALGQGPQFIFQYYREEENGRGNFPPRFSGLQFPNYSSELNVNALELDDSALYLCASSLSPNSPLHFGNGTRLTVT.

In DNA form, the CDR3 reads TGTGCCAGCAGCTTAACGGCAGGTTTCCAAGAGACCCAGTACTTC. Translated: CASSLTAGFQETQYF. V is TRBV5-6 and J is TRBJ2-5, with D unclear. The CDR3 is 15 residues long. CDR1 is SGHDT, CDR2 YYEEEE, per germline. V dropped 2 bases and J dropped 1 base, with 12 bases sitting between them.

The chain uses TRBV28 and TRBJ2-7, with D tentatively TRBD1 (6 bases). V was clipped by 8 bases and J by 1 base, with 15 bases between them. The CDR3 consists of 14 residues. Germline assignment: CDR1 MDHEN and CDR2 SYDVKM. The CDR3 region is CASRPGTTSYEQYF. The CDR3 DNA follows: TGTGCCAGCCGACCGGGGACAACTTCCTACGAGCAGTACTTC.

CDR3 sequence reads: CASSWDRMGGNTIYF. In DNA form, the CDR3 reads TGCGCCAGCAGCTGGGACAGGATGGGTGGAAACACCATATATTTT. The J gene is TRBJ1-3, the V gene TRBV5-1, with 8 bases identical to TRBD1. Germline-derived CDR1 and CDR2 are SGHRS and YFSETQ. This CDR3 region has 15 residues. Unmatched junction bases numbered 5, after V lost 3 bases and J lost 3 bases.

The chain combines TRBV19 with TRBJ1-1, with a tentative D call TRBD1 (5 bases). Germline lookup yields CDR1 LNHDA and CDR2 SQIVND (reference sequence). This CDR3 contains 13 residues. The germline V and J ends were trimmed by 3 bases and 1 base, with 6 bases remaining between them. The CDR3 sequence: CASSMGPNTEAFF. The CDR3 nucleotides are TGTGCCAGTAGTATGGGGCCGAACACTGAAGCTTTCTTT.

The chain is built from TRBV7-9 and TRBJ1-2; 7 bases are a match to TRBD1. With V trimmed by 3 bases and J by 4 bases, 5 bases remained unmatched. This CDR3 region has 14 residues. Germline V gene lookup returns CDR1 SEHNR and CDR2 FQNEAQ (reference sequence). The CDR3: CASSLNSGGYGYTF. The CDR3 DNA sequence: TGTGCCAGCAGCTTGAATTCAGGGGGCTATGGCTACACCTTC.

V is TRBV24-1 and J is TRBJ2-5, with TRBD2 identical over 12 bases. The CDR3 is 16 residues long. Trimming cost V 4 bases and J 4 bases; bases outside gene matches: 6. CDR1 is KGHDR and CDR2 is SFDVKD in the germline V gene. CDR3 residues: CATSDRLAGVSETQYF. The CDR3 DNA follows: TGTGCCACCAGTGACCGACTAGCGGGAGTTTCAGAGACCCAGTACTTC.

The genes are TRBV2 and TRBJ2-7, with 8 bases lining up with TRBD2. The V gene end was trimmed by 0 bases and the J gene end by 1 base; junction bases not matched to a gene: 5. The length of the CDR3 is 16 residues. The germline gives CDR1 SNHLY, CDR2 FYNNEI. CDR3 region: CASSEAAAGASYEQYF. As DNA, the CDR3 is TGTGCCAGCAGTGAAGCGGCAGCGGGAGCTTCCTACGAGCAGTACTTC.

V usage is TRBV7-9 and J usage is TRBJ2-5; the match to TRBD1 covers 8 bases. The V and J ends lost 5 bases and 3 bases, in that order; junction bases with no gene match: 8. The CDR3 contains 15 residues. Germline CDR1 is SEHNR and CDR2 is FQNEAQ (reference sequence). CDR3 protein: CASSPGTGFEETQYF. The CDR3, as DNA: TGTGCCAGCAGCCCAGGGACAGGTTTTGAAGAGACCCAGTACTTC.

The chain has TRBV28 and TRBJ2-5; TRBD1 matches 8 bases. Germline V lookup: CDR1 MDHEN, CDR2 SYDVKM. The trim removed 3 bases at V and 5 bases at J, leaving 5 bases unmatched. CDR3 length: 14 amino acids. The CDR3 region is CASSFGRGQETQYF. The CDR3 DNA is TGTGCCAGCAGTTTTGGCAGGGGGCAGGAGACCCAGTACTTC.

This chain joins TRBV19 and TRBJ1-2; TRBD1 aligns across 7 bases. Germline V CDR1 and CDR2: LNHDA, SQIVND (reference sequence). CDR3 length equals 16 residues. V shed 5 bases, J shed 4 bases, and the junction held 13 bases outside the gene matches. The CDR3 nucleotides are TGTGCCAGTAGTTTGACGGACAGGCCCCGGGGCTATGGCTACACCTTC. Its protein is CASSLTDRPRGYGYTF.

The rearrangement joins TRBV5-4 to TRBJ2-7; TRBD1 matches 11 bases. V trimming: 4 bases; J trimming: 6 bases; junction bases outside the gene matches: 6. The CDR3 length is 14 residues. In germline, CDR1 is SGHNT, CDR2 YYREEE (reference sequence). Here the CDR3 reads CASSVPGTGGEQYF. The CDR3 DNA sequence: TGTGCCAGCAGCGTACCCGGGACAGGGGGCGAGCAGTACTTC.

The rearrangement joins TRBV9 to TRBJ1-6; D ambiguous. Germline V gives CDR1 SGDLS, CDR2 YYNGEE. Between the trimmed V and J ends, which lost 4 bases and 6 bases, there was a span of 8 bases. The CDR3 sequence is 13 residues long. The CDR3 here is CASSSHSNSPLHF. The CDR3 DNA sequence: TGTGCCAGCAGCTCCCACAGTAATTCACCCCTCCACTTT.

The V gene is TRBV10-3, the J gene TRBJ1-1; perhaps TRBD1 as D (6 bases). Germline CDR1 and CDR2: ENHRY and SYGVKD. Trimming removed 10 bases from V and 5 bases from J, with 17 bases in between. This CDR3 is built from 13 residues. The CDR3 DNA sequence: TGTGCCACCTCCACGACAGGAGAAACTGAAGCTTTCTTT. It yields the protein CATSTTGETEAFF.

V is TRBV7-7 and J is TRBJ1-3; D gene uncertain. The CDR3 extends over 14 amino acids. Germline V gene data show CDR1 as SSHAT and CDR2 as FNYEAQ (reference sequence). Trimming cost V 2 bases and J 8 bases, with 13 bases left between them. CDR3 nucleotide sequence: TGTGCCAGCAGCTTACAGGTTTTTCCGGACACCATATATTTT. Translated, it gives CASSLQVFPDTIYF.